These 3 T cell receptor beta chains share one sample of origin, sequenced in a study of cytomegalovirus exposure and HLA in healthy donors. The PCR was carried out with 60 Vbeta primers and 13 Jbeta primers. TCRdb keeps only in-frame clones here, not all; method: immunoSEQ multiplex PCR. Among around 120,000 clones listed, around 84% were seen once. The sequencing input was PBMCs. The receptors come from a middle-aged man in good health and CMV-seronegative.

This chain joins TRBV21-1 and TRBJ1-2; the D call in the table, TRBD1, was not verified against the DNA. TRBV21-1 counts as a pseudogene. The CDR3 is 12 amino acids. The CDR3 DNA sequence: TGTGCCAGCAGCAAAGTTAGGGGTAGCTACACCTTC. As protein: CASSKVRGSYTF.

V and J are TRBV15 and TRBJ2-2, with 15 nucleotides matching TRBD2. Germline loops: CDR1 LNHNV, CDR2 YYDKDF (reference sequence). This CDR3 region has 19 residues. V dropped 1 base and J dropped 1; count of bases not matched to a gene: 4. The CDR3 protein is CATSRGVGLAGGNTGELFF. The CDR3, as DNA: TGTGCCACCAGCAGAGGAGTGGGACTAGCGGGGGGGAACACCGGGGAGCTGTTTTTT.

J is TRBJ1-1 and V is TRBV6-5; D is unclear. The CDR3 length is 14 residues. Germline lookup yields CDR1 MNHEY and CDR2 SVGAGI. The V gene lost 1 base and the J gene lost 4 bases, with 10 bases spanning the gap. The CDR3 DNA sequence: TGTGCCAGCAGTTACTATGGGTTAGCCACTGAAGCTTTCTTT. As protein: CASSYYGLATEAFF.